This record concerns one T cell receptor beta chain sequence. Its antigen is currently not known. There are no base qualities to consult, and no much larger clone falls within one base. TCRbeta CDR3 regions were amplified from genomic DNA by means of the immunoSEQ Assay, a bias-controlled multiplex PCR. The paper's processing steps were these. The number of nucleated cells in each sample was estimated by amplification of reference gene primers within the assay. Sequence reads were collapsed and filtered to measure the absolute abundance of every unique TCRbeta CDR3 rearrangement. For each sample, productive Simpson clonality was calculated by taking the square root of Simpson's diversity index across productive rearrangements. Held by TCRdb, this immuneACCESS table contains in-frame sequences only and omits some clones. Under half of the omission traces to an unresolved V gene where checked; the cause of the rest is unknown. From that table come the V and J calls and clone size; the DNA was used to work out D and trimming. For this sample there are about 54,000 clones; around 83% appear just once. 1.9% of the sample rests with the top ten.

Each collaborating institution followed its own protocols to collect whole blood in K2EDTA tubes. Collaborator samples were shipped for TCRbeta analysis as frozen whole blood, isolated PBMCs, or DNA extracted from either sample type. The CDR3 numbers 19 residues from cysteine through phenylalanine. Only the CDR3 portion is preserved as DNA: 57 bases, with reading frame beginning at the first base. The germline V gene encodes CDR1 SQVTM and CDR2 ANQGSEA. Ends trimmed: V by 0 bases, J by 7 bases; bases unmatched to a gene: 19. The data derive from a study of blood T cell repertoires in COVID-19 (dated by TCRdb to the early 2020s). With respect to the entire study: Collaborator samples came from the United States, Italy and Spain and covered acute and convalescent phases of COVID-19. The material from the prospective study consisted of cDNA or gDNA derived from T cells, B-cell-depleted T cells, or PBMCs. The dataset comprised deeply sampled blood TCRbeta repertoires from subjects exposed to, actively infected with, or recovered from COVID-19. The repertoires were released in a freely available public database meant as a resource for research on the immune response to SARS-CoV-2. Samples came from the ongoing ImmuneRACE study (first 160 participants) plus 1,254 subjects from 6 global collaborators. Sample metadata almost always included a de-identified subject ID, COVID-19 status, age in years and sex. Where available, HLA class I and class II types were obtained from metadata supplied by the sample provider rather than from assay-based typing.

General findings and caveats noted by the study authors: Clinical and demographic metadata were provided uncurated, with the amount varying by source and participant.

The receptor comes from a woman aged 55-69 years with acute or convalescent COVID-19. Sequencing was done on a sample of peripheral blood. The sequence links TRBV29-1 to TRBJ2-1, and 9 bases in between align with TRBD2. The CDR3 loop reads CSVEDGHITSGLATNEQFF. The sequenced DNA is TGCAGCGTTGAAGATGGTCACATCACCTCGGGACTAGCTACGAATGAGCAGTTCTTC.